The 15 T cell receptor beta chains listed next were all sequenced from one sample in a study of blood T cells in healthy people across ages. Primers used in a second PCR of about 7 to 12 cycles were a sample-barcoded 5' primer and a J-beta primer mix. TCRdb analysed the 5' RACE reads with MiXCR anew, one entry per CDR3 protein. The data show fewer than 900,000 distinct CDR3 sequences, roughly 41% seen once. The sequencing sample was made of blood. Receptors originate from a woman aged 60-70 years in good health.

The chain uses TRBV20-1 and TRBJ2-5; the D gene is possibly TRBD2 (5 bases). Germline V gene data show CDR1 as DFQATT and CDR2 as SNEGSKA (reference sequence). The CDR3 has 14 residues. The germline V and J ends were trimmed by 2 bases and 4 bases, with 14 bases remaining between them. The CDR3 protein is CSARLTNGGETQYF. The CDR3 DNA sequence: TGCAGTGCTAGACTGACAAACGGAGGAGAGACCCAGTACTTC.

This clonotype was recorded at least ten times. V is TRBV28 and J is TRBJ2-7; no firm D call. CDR1 is MDHEN, CDR2 SYDVKM, per germline. V was shortened by 6 bases and J by 3 bases, with 12 bases between the two germline ends. The CDR3 runs to 13 residues. The CDR3 nucleotides are TGTGCCAGCAGCTTAGGAAGGGTCTACGAGCAGTACTTC. Protein product: CASSLGRVYEQYF.

In its sample, this clonotype was seen a few times. The rearrangement joins TRBV29-1 to TRBJ1-1; 7 positions match TRBD1. Germline assignment: CDR1 SQVTM and CDR2 ANQGSEA. CDR3 size: 12 residues. The CDR3 DNA follows: TGCGGAGGGGACAGCAGGAACACTGAAGCTTTCTTT. Residues: CGGDSRNTEAFF.

CDR3 residues: CASTPIRDREYNEQFF. The CDR3 DNA reads TGTGCCAGCACCCCGATCAGGGACAGGGAGTACAATGAGCAGTTCTTC. The chain has TRBV21-1 and TRBJ2-1; the D call TRBD1 from the table was never checked on the DNA. TRBV21-1 is labeled a pseudogene. The CDR3 totals 16 residues.

This clonotype showed up just once. The chain recombines TRBV10-3 with TRBJ2-1, with 8 bases aligning to TRBD2. CDR3 length equals 15 residues. Germline V CDR1 and CDR2: ENHRY, SYGVKD. V gave up 7 bases and J gave up 8 bases; unmatched junction bases: 13. For the CDR3, the DNA is TGTGCCATCAACGCCAAAGCGAGCGGGAGCGATGAGCAGTTCTTC. Its translation: CAINAKASGSDEQFF.

The chain employs TRBV3-1 and TRBJ1-5; a possible D gene is TRBD1 (5 bases). The CDR3 loop spans 15 amino acids. Germline CDR1 LGHDT, CDR2 YNNKEL (reference sequence). Trimming stripped 1 base from V and 7 bases from J, with 14 bases between. CDR3 nucleotide sequence: TGTGCCAGCAGCCAAGGCCAGGGTTTTGGGCAGCCCCAGCATTTT. Translation gives CASSQGQGFGQPQHF.

This clonotype was seen ten or more times. J is TRBJ2-3 and V is TRBV7-3; D remains unclear. This CDR3 region has 13 residues. Trimming removed 3 bases from V and 1 base from J, with 5 bases in between. In germline, CDR1 is SGHTA, CDR2 FQGTGA. The CDR3 reads CASSLGRTDTQYF. CDR3 nucleotides: TGTGCCAGCAGCTTGGGCCGCACAGATACGCAGTATTTT.

This clonotype was seen repeatedly, ten times or more. The chain joins TRBV15 to TRBJ2-4; D unclear. The germline V and J ends were trimmed by 6 bases and 5 bases, with 14 bases remaining between them. CDR3 length: 14 amino acids. Per germline, CDR1 LNHNV and CDR2 YYDKDF (reference sequence). CDR3 DNA: TGTGCCACCAGGGACCTTGGGTACGAAAACATTCAGTACTTC. This gives the protein CATRDLGYENIQYF.

This sequence joins TRBV20-1 and TRBJ2-5; TRBD1 matches 7 bases. Germline V lookup: CDR1 DFQATT, CDR2 SNEGSKA (reference sequence). This CDR3 contains 13 residues. With V trimmed by 4 bases and J by 5 bases, 7 bases remained unmatched. This chain's CDR3 is CSATPTGLETQYF. In DNA form, the CDR3 reads TGCAGTGCTACCCCGACAGGGTTGGAGACCCAGTACTTC.

The rearrangement links TRBV13 to TRBJ2-1, with no clear D. The germline V gene encodes CDR1 PRHDT and CDR2 FYEKMQ (reference sequence). The V end lost 4 bases, the J end lost 6 bases, and 16 bases lay between the germline ends. The CDR3 has 15 residues. CDR3 coding DNA: TGTGCCAGCAGCTCGGCAGGCCTTTTTGGCAATGAGCAGTTCTTC. Translating gives CASSSAGLFGNEQFF.

This clonotype appeared a few times. The rearrangement joins TRBV3-1 to TRBJ2-7; D is unresolved. This CDR3 is built from 13 residues. Trimming cost V 1 base and J 7 bases, with 11 bases left between them. Per germline, CDR1 LGHDT and CDR2 YNNKEL (reference sequence). The CDR3 DNA follows: TGTGCCAGCAGCCAAGTAAAACACACTGAGCAGTACTTC. Its translation is CASSQVKHTEQYF.

The chain uses TRBV7-6 and TRBJ2-1; 11 bases agree with TRBD2. Unmatched junction bases numbered 7, after V lost 2 bases and J lost 7 bases. The CDR3 covers 16 residues. Germline loops: CDR1 SGHVS, CDR2 FNYEAQ. Written as DNA, the CDR3 is TGTGCCAGCAGCTTATTAGCGGGAGGGCCTTCTAATGAGCAGTTCTTC. Residues: CASSLLAGGPSNEQFF.

This clonotype was found many times. This rearrangement joins TRBV20-1 to TRBJ1-2, with 8 positions matching TRBD1. V lost 5 bases, J lost 2 bases, and 4 bases stayed unmatched. CDR1 is DFQATT and CDR2 is SNEGSKA in the germline V gene (reference sequence). The CDR3 is made up of 13 amino acids. CDR3 protein: CSAPRQGNYGYTF. DNA for the CDR3: TGCAGTGCTCCTCGACAGGGGAACTATGGCTACACCTTC.

This clonotype was found a few times. The chain has TRBV9 and TRBJ2-1, with TRBD2 matching over 10 bases. The germline V gene encodes CDR1 SGDLS and CDR2 YYNGEE. This CDR3 has 15 amino acids. Trimming removed 3 bases from V and 7 bases from J; junction bases left unmatched: 7. This CDR3 is CASSEAGGPENEQFF. DNA of the CDR3: TGTGCCAGCAGCGAAGCGGGAGGGCCGGAGAATGAGCAGTTCTTC.

The chain carries TRBV28 and TRBJ2-5; D is perhaps TRBD1 (6 bases). The DNA end is more similar to TRBJ2-7, so the J call may be wrong. Germline loops: CDR1 MDHEN, CDR2 SYDVKM. This CDR3 has 14 residues. The CDR3 DNA follows: TGTGCCAGCAGTTTAAATACAGGGCTTTCCGAGCAGTACTTC. It codes for CASSLNTGLSEQYF.